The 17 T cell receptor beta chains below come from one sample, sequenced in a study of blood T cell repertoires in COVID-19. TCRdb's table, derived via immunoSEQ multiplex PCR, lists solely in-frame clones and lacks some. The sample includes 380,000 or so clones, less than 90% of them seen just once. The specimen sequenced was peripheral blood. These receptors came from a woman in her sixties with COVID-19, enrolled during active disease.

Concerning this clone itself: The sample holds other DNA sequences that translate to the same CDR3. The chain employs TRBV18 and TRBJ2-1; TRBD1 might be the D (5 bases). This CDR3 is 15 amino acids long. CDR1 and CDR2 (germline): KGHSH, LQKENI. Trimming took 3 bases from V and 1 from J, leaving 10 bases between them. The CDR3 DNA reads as TGTGCCAGCTCACCCCAGGGCGGTTCCTACAATGAGCAGTTCTTC. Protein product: CASSPQGGSYNEQFF.

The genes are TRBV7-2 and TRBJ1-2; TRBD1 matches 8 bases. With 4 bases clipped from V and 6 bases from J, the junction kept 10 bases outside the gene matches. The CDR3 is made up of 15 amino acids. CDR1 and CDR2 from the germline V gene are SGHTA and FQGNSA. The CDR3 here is CASSSPRQGRDGYTF. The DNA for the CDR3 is TGTGCCAGCAGCTCCCCCAGACAGGGGAGGGATGGCTACACCTTC.

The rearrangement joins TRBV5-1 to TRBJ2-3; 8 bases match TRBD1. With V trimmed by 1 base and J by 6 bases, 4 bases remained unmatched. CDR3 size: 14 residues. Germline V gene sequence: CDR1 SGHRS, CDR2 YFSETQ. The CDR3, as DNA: TGCGCCAGCAGCTTGAAGACAGGGGAGGATACGCAGTATTTT. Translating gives CASSLKTGEDTQYF.

The CDR3 coding sequence is TGCGCCAGCAGCCAAACCCCGGCTAGGGGTCTAAGTAATGAAAAACTGTTTTTT. Its translation is CASSQTPARGLSNEKLFF. The V and J genes are TRBV4-1 and TRBJ1-4; tentatively, D is TRBD1 (5 bases). Trimming took 2 bases from V and 4 from J, leaving 20 bases between them. Germline lookup yields CDR1 MGHRA and CDR2 YSYEKL. The CDR3 covers 18 residues.

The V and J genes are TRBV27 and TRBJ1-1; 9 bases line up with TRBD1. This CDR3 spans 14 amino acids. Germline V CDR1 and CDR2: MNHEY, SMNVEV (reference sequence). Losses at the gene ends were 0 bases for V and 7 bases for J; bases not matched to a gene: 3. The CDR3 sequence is CASSLSGTGFEAFF. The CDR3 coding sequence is TGTGCCAGCAGTTTATCCGGGACAGGGTTTGAAGCTTTCTTT.

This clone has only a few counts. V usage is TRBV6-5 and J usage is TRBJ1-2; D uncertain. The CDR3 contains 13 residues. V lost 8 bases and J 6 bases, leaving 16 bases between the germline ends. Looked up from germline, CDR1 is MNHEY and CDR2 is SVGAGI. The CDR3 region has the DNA TGTGCCAGCGACCCGACGGGAATTAATGGCTACACCTTC. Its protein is CASDPTGINGYTF.

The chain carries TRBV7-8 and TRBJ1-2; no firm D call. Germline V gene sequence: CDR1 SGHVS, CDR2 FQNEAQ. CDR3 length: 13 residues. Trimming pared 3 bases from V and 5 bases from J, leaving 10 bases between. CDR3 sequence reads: CASSLARSYGYTF. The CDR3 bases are TGTGCCAGCAGCTTGGCCCGCTCTTATGGCTACACCTTC.

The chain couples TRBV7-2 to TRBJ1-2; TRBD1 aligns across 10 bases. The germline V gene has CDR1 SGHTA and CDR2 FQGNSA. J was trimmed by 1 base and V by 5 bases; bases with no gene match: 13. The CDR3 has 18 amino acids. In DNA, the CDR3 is TGTGCCAGCAGCGCTCGCCGGGACAGGGGTTCTTATAACTATGGCTACACCTTC. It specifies CASSARRDRGSYNYGYTF.

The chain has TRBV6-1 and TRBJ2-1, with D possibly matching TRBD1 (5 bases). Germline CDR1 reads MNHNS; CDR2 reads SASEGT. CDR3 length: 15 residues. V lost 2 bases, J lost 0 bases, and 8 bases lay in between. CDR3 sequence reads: CASSESTGSYNEQFF. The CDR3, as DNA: TGTGCCAGCAGTGAAAGCACAGGCTCCTACAATGAGCAGTTCTTC.

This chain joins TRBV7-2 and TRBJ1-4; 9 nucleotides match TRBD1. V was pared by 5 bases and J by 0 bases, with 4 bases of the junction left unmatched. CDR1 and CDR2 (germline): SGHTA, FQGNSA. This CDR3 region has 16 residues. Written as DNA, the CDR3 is TGTGCCAGCAGCCCCCGGACAGGGGCAACTAATGAAAAACTGTTTTTT. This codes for CASSPRTGATNEKLFF. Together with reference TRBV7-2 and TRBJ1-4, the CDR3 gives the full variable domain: GAGVSQSPSNKVTEKGKDVELRCDPISGHTALYWYRQSLGQGLEFLIYFQGNSAPDKSGLPSDRFSAERTGGSVSTLTIQRTQQEDSAVYLCASSPRTGATNEKLFFGSGTQLSVL.

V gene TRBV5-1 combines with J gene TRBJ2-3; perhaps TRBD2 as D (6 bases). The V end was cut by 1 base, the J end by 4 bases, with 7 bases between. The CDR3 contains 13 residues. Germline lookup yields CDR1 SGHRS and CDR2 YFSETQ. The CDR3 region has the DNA TGCGCCAGCAGCTTGCCGGGGGCAGATACGCAGTATTTT. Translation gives CASSLPGADTQYF. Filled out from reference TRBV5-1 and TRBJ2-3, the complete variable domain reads KAGVTQTPRYLIKTRGQQVTLSCSPISGHRSVSWYQQTPGQGLQFLFEYFSETQRNKGNFPGRFSGRQFSNSRSEMNVSTLELGDSALYLCASSLPGADTQYFGPGTRLTVL.

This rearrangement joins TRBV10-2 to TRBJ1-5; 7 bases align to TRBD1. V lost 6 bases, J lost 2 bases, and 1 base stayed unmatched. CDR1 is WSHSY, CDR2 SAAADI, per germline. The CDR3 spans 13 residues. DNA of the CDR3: TGCGCCAGCAGCGGGACAGGCAATCAGCCCCAGCATTTT. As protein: CASSGTGNQPQHF.

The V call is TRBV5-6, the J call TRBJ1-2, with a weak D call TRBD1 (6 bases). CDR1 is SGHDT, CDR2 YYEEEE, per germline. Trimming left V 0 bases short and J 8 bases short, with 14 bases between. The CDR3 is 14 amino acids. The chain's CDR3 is CASSLEGGLYGYTF. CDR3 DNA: TGTGCCAGCAGCTTGGAGGGGGGACTATACGGCTACACCTTC.

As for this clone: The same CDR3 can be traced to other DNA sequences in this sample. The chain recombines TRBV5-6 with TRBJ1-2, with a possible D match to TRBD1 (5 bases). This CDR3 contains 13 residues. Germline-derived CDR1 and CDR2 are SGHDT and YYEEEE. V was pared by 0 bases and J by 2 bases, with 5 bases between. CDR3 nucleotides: TGTGCCAGCAGCTTGGCAGGGAACTATGGCTACACCTTC. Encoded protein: CASSLAGNYGYTF.

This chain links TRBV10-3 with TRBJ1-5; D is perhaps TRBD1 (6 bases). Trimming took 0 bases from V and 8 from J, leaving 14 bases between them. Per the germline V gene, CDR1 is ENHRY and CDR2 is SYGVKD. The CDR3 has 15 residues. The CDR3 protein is CAISESGQGQEPQHF. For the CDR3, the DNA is TGTGCCATCAGTGAGTCGGGGCAGGGACAAGAGCCCCAGCATTTT.

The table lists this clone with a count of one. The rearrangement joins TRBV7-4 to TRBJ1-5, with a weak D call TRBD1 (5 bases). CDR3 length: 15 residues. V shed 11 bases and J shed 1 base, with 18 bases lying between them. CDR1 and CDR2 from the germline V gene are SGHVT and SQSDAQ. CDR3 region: CAPWCYRFSNQPQHF. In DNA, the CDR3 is TGTGCCCCTTGGTGTTACAGGTTCAGCAATCAGCCCCAGCATTTT.

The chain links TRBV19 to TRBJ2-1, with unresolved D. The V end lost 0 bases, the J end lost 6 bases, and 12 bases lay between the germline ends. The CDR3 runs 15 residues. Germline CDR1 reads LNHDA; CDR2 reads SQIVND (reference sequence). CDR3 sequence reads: CASSIDIPTSNEQFF. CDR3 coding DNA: TGTGCCAGTAGTATAGATATCCCAACAAGCAATGAGCAGTTCTTC.